These 19 T cell receptor beta chains share one sample of origin, sequenced in a study of CD8 T cells in ankylosing spondylitis. TCRdb itself ran the 5' RACE reads through MiXCR, one entry per CDR3 protein. Of 300,000 to 400,000 distinct CDR3 sequences listed, approximately 20% are singletons. What these receptors recognize is not known. The study's findings and limits: For ankylosing spondylitis blood, a TCR beta motif of 8 or 9 highly homologous variants appeared characteristic.

Sequencing input: blood, either unsorted or a sorted T cell fraction (not recorded which). The source of these receptors is a male donor with ankylosing spondylitis.

This clonotype turned up a few times. The CDR3 sequence is CATVGLYYGYTF. As DNA, the CDR3 is TGTGCCACCGTGGGGCTGTATTATGGCTACACCTTC. J is TRBJ1-2 and V is TRBV6-2 or TRBV6-3; a weak D match, TRBD1 (5 bases). CDR3 length equals 12 residues. Germline lookup yields CDR1 MNHEY and CDR2 SVGEGT. The V and J ends lost 10 bases and 5 bases respectively, with 14 bases between them.

This clonotype was observed a handful of times. The chain joins TRBV20-1 to TRBJ2-7; D is unresolved. Trimming removed 0 bases from V and 3 bases from J, with 15 bases in between. This CDR3 spans 15 amino acids. Looked up from germline, CDR1 is DFQATT and CDR2 is SNEGSKA (reference sequence). CDR3 in DNA: TGCAGTGCTAGAGATCGCGTTAGCTTCAACTACGAGCAGTACTTC. This codes for CSARDRVSFNYEQYF.

This clonotype was observed a handful of times. The chain joins TRBV7-9 to TRBJ1-2; D unclear. Germline V gene data show CDR1 as SEHNR and CDR2 as FQNEAQ (reference sequence). There are 14 residues in the CDR3. The V end lost 5 bases, the J end lost 5 bases, and 15 bases lay between the germline ends. The CDR3 DNA sequence: TGTGCCAGCAGCCCCGCTGACGGACTGTATGGCTACACCTTC. This sequence encodes CASSPADGLYGYTF.

This clonotype was counted only a few times. The gene calls are TRBV20-1 and TRBJ2-5; D gene uncertain. This CDR3 spans 12 amino acids. The germline V gene has CDR1 DFQATT and CDR2 SNEGSKA (reference sequence). Trimming pared 4 bases from V and 0 bases from J, leaving 6 bases between. The CDR3 DNA is TGCAGTGCTATGTATAACCAAGAGACCCAGTACTTC. It yields the protein CSAMYNQETQYF.

The V and J genes are TRBV7-6 and TRBJ2-5, with D perhaps matching TRBD2 (5 bases). Trimming cost V 5 bases and J 2 bases, with 12 bases left between them. This CDR3 is built from 14 residues. Germline V lookup: CDR1 SGHVS, CDR2 FNYEAQ. DNA for the CDR3: TGTGCCAGCAGCCCCGGGGTGATTCAAGAGACCCAGTACTTC. This codes for CASSPGVIQETQYF. The full variable domain, rest sourced from reference TRBV7-6 and TRBJ2-5, is GAGVSQSPRYKVTKRGQDVALRCDPISGHVSLYWYRQALGQGPEFLTYFNYEAQQDKSGLPNDRFSAERPEGSISTLTIQRTEQRDSAMYRCASSPGVIQETQYFGPGTRLLVL.

This clonotype was observed a few times. The rearrangement links TRBV5-1 to TRBJ2-5; 10 nucleotides line up with TRBD2. Germline V gene lookup returns CDR1 SGHRS and CDR2 YFSETQ. The CDR3 runs to 15 residues. The J segment lost 4 bases and the V segment lost 4 bases, leaving 7 bases of the junction unmatched. The CDR3 is CASSRRAGGPETQYF. Written as DNA, the CDR3 is TGCGCCAGCAGCCGTCGAGCGGGAGGGCCAGAGACCCAGTACTTC.

This chain joins TRBV19 and TRBJ2-3, with D tentatively TRBD2 (5 bases). The CDR3 sequence is 16 residues long. Germline V gene sequence: CDR1 LNHDA, CDR2 SQIVND (reference sequence). V lost 2 bases to trimming and J lost 0 bases, with 12 bases between them. The DNA of the CDR3 is TGTGCCAGTAGTATAAGGTCGGGAATTAGCACAGATACGCAGTATTTT. The encoded protein is CASSIRSGISTDTQYF. The complete variable domain, with remaining parts taken from reference TRBV19 and TRBJ2-3, reads DGGITQSPKYLFRKEGQNVTLSCEQNLNHDAMYWYRQDPGQGLRLIYYSQIVNDFQKGDIAEGYSVSREKKESFPLTVTSAQKNPTAFYLCASSIRSGISTDTQYFGPGTRLTVL.

V gene TRBV5-1 combines with J gene TRBJ2-1; tentatively, D is TRBD1 (5 bases). In germline, CDR1 is SGHRS, CDR2 YFSETQ. This CDR3 spans 12 amino acids. V was clipped by 2 bases and J by 10 bases, with 10 bases between them. The DNA for the CDR3 is TGCGCCAGCAGCTTAAACAGGTTCGAGCAGTTCTTC. It yields the protein CASSLNRFEQFF.

The CDR3 nucleotides are TGTGCCAGCAGCCCTCCGGGACTAGCGGGAGGGCGTGCAGATACGCAGTATTTT. It yields the protein CASSPPGLAGGRADTQYF. V is TRBV4-2 and J is TRBJ2-3; 16 bases agree with TRBD2. Per germline, CDR1 LGHNA and CDR2 YNFKEQ. V lost 4 bases, J lost 4 bases, and 8 bases stayed unmatched. The CDR3 runs to 18 residues.

The chain joins TRBV28 to TRBJ2-1, with D possibly being TRBD2 (6 bases). V shed 6 bases and J shed 10 bases, with 16 bases lying between them. Germline-derived CDR1 and CDR2 are MDHEN and SYDVKM. The CDR3 contains 13 residues. In nucleotides, the CDR3 is TGTGCCAGCAGCGGCGGAGGGCGTAGCGAGCAGTTCTTC. This codes for CASSGGGRSEQFF.

J is TRBJ2-3 and V is TRBV12-3 or TRBV12-4; the D gene is possibly TRBD1 (6 bases). The V end was cut by 2 bases, the J end by 12 bases, with 18 bases between. This CDR3 has 14 amino acids. CDR3 amino acids: CASSLSPRQDPQYF. The CDR3 nucleotides read TGTGCCAGCAGTTTAAGTCCCCGACAGGATCCTCAGTATTTT.

This clonotype was picked up a small number of times. This sequence joins TRBV7-2 and TRBJ1-1; no reliable D call. V lost 5 bases and J 4 bases, leaving 14 bases between the germline ends. The V gene's germline CDR1 is SGHTA and CDR2 FQGNSA. CDR3 length equals 14 residues. Here the CDR3 reads CASSPSRRLTEAFF. CDR3 coding DNA: TGTGCCAGCAGCCCCAGCCGGCGGCTCACTGAAGCTTTCTTT.

J is TRBJ1-2 and V is TRBV12-3 or TRBV12-4; the match to TRBD1 covers 8 bases. This CDR3 contains 16 residues. Trimming removed 6 bases from V and 5 bases from J; junction bases left unmatched: 14. CDR3 coding DNA: TGTGCCAGCAGGTCCACAGGGGGTCCAACTATTTATGGCTACACCTTC. Translated, it gives CASRSTGGPTIYGYTF.

The chain carries TRBV6-2 or TRBV6-3 and TRBJ2-6, with 7 bases aligning to TRBD1. The germline V gene has CDR1 MNHEY and CDR2 SVGEGT. After removal of 5 bases from V and 4 bases from J, the junction contained 5 bases not matched to a gene. There are 15 residues in the CDR3. Written as DNA, the CDR3 is TGTGCCAGCAGTGACAGGGTCGGGGGGGCCAACGTCCTGACTTTC. Its translation: CASSDRVGGANVLTF.

The chain links TRBV12-3 or TRBV12-4 to TRBJ1-1, with D maybe TRBD1 (5 bases). The CDR3 is 13 residues long. Trimming pared 3 bases from V and 3 bases from J, leaving 8 bases between. Here the CDR3 reads CASSFQGDTEAFF. The CDR3, as DNA: TGTGCCAGCAGTTTCCAGGGAGACACTGAAGCTTTCTTT.

The chain is built from TRBV29-1 and TRBJ2-7, with a tentative D call TRBD2 (6 bases). The germline V gene has CDR1 SQVTM and CDR2 ANQGSEA. The CDR3 consists of 13 residues. Trimming took 6 bases from V and 3 from J, leaving 15 bases between them. The CDR3 coding sequence is TGCAGCGTCGCGGGACTCTTCGACTACGAGCAGTACTTC. Protein: CSVAGLFDYEQYF.

The chain recombines TRBV11-1 with TRBJ2-2; 8 nucleotides align to TRBD2. Germline V gene lookup returns CDR1 SGHAT and CDR2 FQDESV (reference sequence). V trimming: 2 bases; J trimming: 11 bases; junction bases outside the gene matches: 4. The CDR3 runs 13 residues. The CDR3 nucleotides are TGTGCCAGCAGCTTATTGATAGCGGGAGAGCTGTTTTTT. Translated: CASSLLIAGELFF. Based on the CDR3 plus reference TRBV11-1 and TRBJ2-2, the full variable domain is EAEVAQSPRYKITEKSQAVAFWCDPISGHATLYWYRQILGQGPELLVQFQDESVVDDSQLPKDRFSAERLKGVDSTLKIQPAELGDSAMYLCASSLLIAGELFFGEGSRLTVL.

The chain couples TRBV28 to TRBJ2-7; TRBD2 matches 10 bases. This CDR3 has 14 amino acids. The junction had 6 bases not matched to a gene; V was cut back by 6 bases and J by 4 bases. Germline CDR1 reads MDHEN; CDR2 reads SYDVKM. The CDR3 coding sequence is TGTGCCAGCAGAATTAGCGGGAGGTCTTACGAGCAGTACTTC. This sequence encodes CASRISGRSYEQYF. The whole variable domain, filled in from reference TRBV28 and TRBJ2-7, reads DVKVTQSSRYLVKRTGEKVFLECVQDMDHENMFWYRQDPGLGLRLIYFSYDVKMKEKGDIPEGYSVSREKKERFSLILESASTNQTSMYLCASRISGRSYEQYFGPGTRLTVT.

The rearrangement joins TRBV20-1 to TRBJ1-1; D is possibly TRBD1 (5 bases). The CDR3 length is 12 residues. V was clipped by 6 bases and J by 4 bases, with 12 bases between them. CDR1 DFQATT and CDR2 SNEGSKA come from the germline V gene (reference sequence). The CDR3 loop is CSATQGVTEAFF. CDR3 nucleotides: TGCAGTGCAACCCAAGGGGTCACTGAAGCTTTCTTT.